This T cell receptor beta chain was observed in a study of shared clonotypes between healthy human individuals. Study observations and caveats: Sequencing depth was a factor that was expected to affect clonotype sharing among donors.

Data came from immunoSEQ multiplex PCR; TCRdb stores just in-frame clones and leaves some out. The sample lists some 2,500,000 clones, roughly 93% occurring once. Germline CDR1 SGHDN, CDR2 FVKESK. The CDR3 extends over 16 amino acids. Deletions cut 3 bases from V and 8 bases from J, with 22 bases between. This clone was recorded only once. The antigen is undetermined. The study separated CD4+ cells into CD45RA+ naive and CD45RA-negative memory subsets. The sample taken for sequencing was naive CD4+ T cells from PBMCs. Subset noted: CD45RA+ positively selected. This sequence was found in a man aged 18 to 29 in good health. Some clones in this sample may be carry-over from other donors' samples. This rearrangement joins TRBV14 to TRBJ1-2, with D perhaps TRBD1 (6 bases). The CDR3 spells CASSQRGAGARGGYTF. In DNA form, the CDR3 reads TGTGCCAGCAGCCAGCGGGGCGCAGGGGCACGGGGAGGCTACACCTTC.